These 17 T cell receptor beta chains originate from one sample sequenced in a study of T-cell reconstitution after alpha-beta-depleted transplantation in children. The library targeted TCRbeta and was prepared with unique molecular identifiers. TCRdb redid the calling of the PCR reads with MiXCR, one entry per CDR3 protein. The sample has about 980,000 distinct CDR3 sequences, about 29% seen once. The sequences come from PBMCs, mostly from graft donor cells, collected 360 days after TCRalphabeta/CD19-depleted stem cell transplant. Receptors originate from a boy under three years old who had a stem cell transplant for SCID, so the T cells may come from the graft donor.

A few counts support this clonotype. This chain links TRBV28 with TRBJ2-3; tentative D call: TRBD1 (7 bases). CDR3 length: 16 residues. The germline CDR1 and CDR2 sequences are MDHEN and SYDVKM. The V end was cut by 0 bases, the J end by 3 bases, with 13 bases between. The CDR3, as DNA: TGTGCCAGCAGTTTATGGCAGGGGGGCCCGACAGATACGCAGTATTTT. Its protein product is CASSLWQGGPTDTQYF.

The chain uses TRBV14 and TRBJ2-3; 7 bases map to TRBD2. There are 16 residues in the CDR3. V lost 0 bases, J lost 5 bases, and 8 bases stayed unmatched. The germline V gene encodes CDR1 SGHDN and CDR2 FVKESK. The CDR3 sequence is CASSQEVGGLGDTQYF. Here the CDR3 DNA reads TGTGCCAGCAGCCAAGAGGTCGGAGGACTAGGAGATACGCAGTATTTT.

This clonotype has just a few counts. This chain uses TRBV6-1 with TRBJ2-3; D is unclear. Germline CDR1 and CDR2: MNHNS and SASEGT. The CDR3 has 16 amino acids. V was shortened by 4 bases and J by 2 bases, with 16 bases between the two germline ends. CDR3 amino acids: CASSVLTLGSTDTQYF. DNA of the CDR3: TGTGCCAGCAGTGTTCTTACCCTGGGGTCCACAGATACGCAGTATTTT.

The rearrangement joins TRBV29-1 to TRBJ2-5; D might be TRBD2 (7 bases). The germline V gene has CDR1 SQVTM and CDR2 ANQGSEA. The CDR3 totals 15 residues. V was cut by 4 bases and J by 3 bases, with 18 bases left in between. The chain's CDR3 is CSVAWGAGAEETQYF. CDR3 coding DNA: TGCAGCGTTGCCTGGGGTGCGGGGGCGGAAGAGACCCAGTACTTC.

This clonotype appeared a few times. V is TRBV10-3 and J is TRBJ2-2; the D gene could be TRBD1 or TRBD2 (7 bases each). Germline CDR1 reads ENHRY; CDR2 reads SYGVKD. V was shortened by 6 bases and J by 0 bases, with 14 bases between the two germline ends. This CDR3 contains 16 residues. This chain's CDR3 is CAIRSQGGPNTGELFF. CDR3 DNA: TGTGCCATCAGATCCCAGGGGGGGCCGAACACCGGGGAGCTGTTTTTT.

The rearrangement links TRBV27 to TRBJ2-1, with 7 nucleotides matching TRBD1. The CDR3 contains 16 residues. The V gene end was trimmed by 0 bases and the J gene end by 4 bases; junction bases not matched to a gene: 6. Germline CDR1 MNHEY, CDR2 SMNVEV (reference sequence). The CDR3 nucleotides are TGTGCCAGCAGTTTATCCCCCGGGACAGCTTACAATGAGCAGTTCTTC. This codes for CASSLSPGTAYNEQFF.

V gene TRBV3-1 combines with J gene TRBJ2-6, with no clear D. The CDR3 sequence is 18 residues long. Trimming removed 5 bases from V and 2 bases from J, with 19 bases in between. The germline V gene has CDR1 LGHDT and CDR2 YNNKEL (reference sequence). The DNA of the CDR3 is TGTGCCAGCAGCTCTATCATTCCCGTTGGGGCTGGGGCCAACGTCCTGACTTTC. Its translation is CASSSIIPVGAGANVLTF.

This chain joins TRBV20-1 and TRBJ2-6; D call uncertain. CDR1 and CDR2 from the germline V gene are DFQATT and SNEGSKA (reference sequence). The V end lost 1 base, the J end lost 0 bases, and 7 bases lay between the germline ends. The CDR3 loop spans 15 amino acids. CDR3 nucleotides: TGCAGTGCTAGAGCTAGTTCCTCTGGGGCCAACGTCCTGACTTTC. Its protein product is CSARASSSGANVLTF.

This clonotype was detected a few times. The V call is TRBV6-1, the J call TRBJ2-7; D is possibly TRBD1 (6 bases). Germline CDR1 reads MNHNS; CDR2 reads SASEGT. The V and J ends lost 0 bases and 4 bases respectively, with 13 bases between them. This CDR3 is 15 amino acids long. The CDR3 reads CASSEAQLQGYEQYF. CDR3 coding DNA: TGTGCCAGCAGTGAAGCGCAATTACAGGGATACGAGCAGTACTTC.

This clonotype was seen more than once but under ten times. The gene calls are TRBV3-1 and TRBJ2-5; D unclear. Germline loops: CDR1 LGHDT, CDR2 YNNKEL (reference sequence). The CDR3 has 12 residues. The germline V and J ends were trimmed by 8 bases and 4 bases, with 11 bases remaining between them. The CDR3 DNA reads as TGTGCCAGCTTCCGCCCCCCAGAGACCCAGTACTTC. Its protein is CASFRPPETQYF.

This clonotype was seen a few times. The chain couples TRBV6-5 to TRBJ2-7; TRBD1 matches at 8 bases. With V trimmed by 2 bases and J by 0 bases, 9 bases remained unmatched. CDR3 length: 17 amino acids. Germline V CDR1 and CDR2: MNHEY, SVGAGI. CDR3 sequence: CASSYGQGATNSYEQYF. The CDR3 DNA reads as TGTGCCAGCAGTTACGGGCAGGGGGCCACCAACTCCTACGAGCAGTACTTC.

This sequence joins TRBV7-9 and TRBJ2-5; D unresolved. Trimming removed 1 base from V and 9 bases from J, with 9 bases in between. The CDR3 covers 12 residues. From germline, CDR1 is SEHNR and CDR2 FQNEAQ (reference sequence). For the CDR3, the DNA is TGTGCCAGCAGCTTAGGAGGTATCGCCCAGTACTTC. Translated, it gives CASSLGGIAQYF.

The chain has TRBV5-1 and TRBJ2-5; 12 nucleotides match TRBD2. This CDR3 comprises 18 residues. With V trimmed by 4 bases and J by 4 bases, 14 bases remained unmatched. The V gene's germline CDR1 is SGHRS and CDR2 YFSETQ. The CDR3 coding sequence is TGCGCCAGCAGCGCTGCCGGACTAGCGGGGATGAGAGTAGAGACCCAGTACTTC. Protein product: CASSAAGLAGMRVETQYF. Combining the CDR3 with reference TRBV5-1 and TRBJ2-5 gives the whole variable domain KAGVTQTPRYLIKTRGQQVTLSCSPISGHRSVSWYQQTPGQGLQFLFEYFSETQRNKGNFPGRFSGRQFSNSRSEMNVSTLELGDSALYLCASSAAGLAGMRVETQYFGPGTRLLVL.

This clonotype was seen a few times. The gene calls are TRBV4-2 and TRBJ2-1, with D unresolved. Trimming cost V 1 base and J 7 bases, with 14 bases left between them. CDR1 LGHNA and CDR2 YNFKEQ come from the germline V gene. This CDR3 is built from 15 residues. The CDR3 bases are TGTGCCAGCAGCCAAGCCGGATTAGCCTCTAATGAGCAGTTCTTC. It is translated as CASSQAGLASNEQFF.

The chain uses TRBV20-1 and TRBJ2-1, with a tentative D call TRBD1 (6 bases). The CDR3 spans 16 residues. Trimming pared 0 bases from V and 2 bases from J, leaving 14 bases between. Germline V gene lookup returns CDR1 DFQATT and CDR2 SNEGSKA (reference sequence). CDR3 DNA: TGCAGTGCTAGAGATTCCGCAGGGGCCCCCTACAATGAGCAGTTCTTC. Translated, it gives CSARDSAGAPYNEQFF.

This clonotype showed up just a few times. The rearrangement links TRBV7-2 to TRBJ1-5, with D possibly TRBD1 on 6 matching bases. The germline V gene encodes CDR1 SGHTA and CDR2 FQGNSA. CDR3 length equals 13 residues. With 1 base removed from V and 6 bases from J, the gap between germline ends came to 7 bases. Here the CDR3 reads CASSLEQGQPQHF. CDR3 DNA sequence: TGTGCCAGCAGCTTAGAACAGGGTCAGCCCCAGCATTTT.

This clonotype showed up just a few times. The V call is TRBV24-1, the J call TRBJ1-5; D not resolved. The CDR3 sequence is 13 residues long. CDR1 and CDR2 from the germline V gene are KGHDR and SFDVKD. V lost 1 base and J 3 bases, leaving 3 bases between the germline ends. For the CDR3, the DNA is TGTGCCACCAGTGATTTTGCCAATCAGCCCCAGCATTTT. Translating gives CATSDFANQPQHF.